At least ten counts were recorded for the clone carrying this T cell receptor (beta chain). Its specificity is unknown. This specimen comes from a study of early T cells in non-severe SARS-CoV-2 infection. The protocol attached unique molecular identifiers to individual cDNA molecules. Each CDR3 protein is one row after TCRdb ran MiXCR on the 5' RACE reads. The table shows around 50,000 distinct CDR3 sequences, with around 6% occurring only once. This CDR3 has 15 amino acids. The ends were cut back, 3 bases at V and 10 bases at J, with 16 bases in the middle. Study observations and caveats: CD4 and private specificities were missed by VDJdb matching, which favored anti-spike CD8 responses.

This sequence was found in an adult who was a healthcare worker with PCR-confirmed SARS-CoV-2 infection or an uninfected control (not recorded which). Sequencing used whole blood. This chain connects TRBV12-3 or TRBV12-4 to TRBJ1-6, with D possibly TRBD1 on 5 matching bases. CDR3 amino acids: CASSLGGVEVSPLHF. Written as DNA, the CDR3 is TGTGCCAGCAGTTTGGGAGGGGTAGAAGTCTCACCCCTCCACTTT.